Each of the 25 T cell receptor beta chains below was sequenced from the same sample in a study of blood T cell repertoires in COVID-19. Libraries were prepared by immunoSEQ multiplex PCR; TCRdb keeps only in-frame clonotypes and omits some of them. The data hold 250,000 to 350,000 clones, with 89% observed a single time. The sample was peripheral blood. All receptors come from a woman aged 55 to 70 with acute or convalescent COVID-19.

The rearrangement links TRBV9 to TRBJ2-1; TRBD2 might be the D (5 bases). Trimming pared 3 bases from V and 0 bases from J, leaving 16 bases between. The CDR3 contains 17 residues. Germline CDR1 reads SGDLS; CDR2 reads YYNGEE. CDR3 in amino acids: CASSAGVLLSSYNEQFF. The CDR3 DNA sequence: TGTGCCAGCAGCGCCGGGGTCCTATTAAGCTCCTACAATGAGCAGTTCTTC. Complete variable domain (other parts from reference TRBV9 and TRBJ2-1): DSGVTQTPKHLITATGQRVTLRCSPRSGDLSVYWYQQSLDQGLQFLIQYYNGEERAKGNILERFSAQQFPDLHSELNLSSLELGDSALYFCASSAGVLLSSYNEQFFGPGTRLTVL.

The chain employs TRBV28 and TRBJ1-3; possibly TRBD1 for D (6 bases). The germline gives CDR1 MDHEN, CDR2 SYDVKM. CDR3 length: 16 residues. Between the trimmed V and J ends, which lost 6 bases and 4 bases, there was a span of 19 bases. Here the CDR3 reads CASRGGAGGGGNTIYF. The CDR3 DNA is TGTGCCAGCAGAGGGGGGGCCGGTGGAGGCGGAAACACCATATATTTT.

This chain joins TRBV5-6 and TRBJ1-2, with 7 bases identical to TRBD1. The CDR3 contains 15 residues. Germline V gene lookup returns CDR1 SGHDT and CDR2 YYEEEE. The ends lost 4 bases at V and 5 bases at J; junction bases unmatched: 11. The CDR3 spells CASSTPGQLPYGYTF. The CDR3 coding sequence is TGTGCCAGCAGCACCCCGGGACAGTTACCTTATGGCTACACCTTC.

The rearrangement joins TRBV19 to TRBJ1-3, with D possibly matching TRBD1 (6 bases). The CDR3 totals 15 residues. Trimming removed 3 bases from V and 0 bases from J, with 9 bases in between. The germline V gene has CDR1 LNHDA and CDR2 SQIVND (reference sequence). For the CDR3, the DNA is TGTGCCAGTAGTATGCCCAGGGGCTCTGGAAACACCATATATTTT. This translates into CASSMPRGSGNTIYF.

The chain has TRBV4-1 and TRBJ1-5; D not certain. This CDR3 comprises 14 residues. The V and J ends lost 1 base and 4 bases respectively, with 8 bases between them. CDR1 and CDR2 (germline): MGHRA, YSYEKL. CDR3 coding DNA: TGCGCCAGCAGCCAAGGGGAGAGGAATCAGCCCCAGCATTTT. Protein: CASSQGERNQPQHF.

The rearrangement joins TRBV28 to TRBJ2-2; 9 positions match TRBD1. Germline-derived CDR1 and CDR2 are MDHEN and SYDVKM. This CDR3 is 16 amino acids long. The V gene end was trimmed by 1 base and the J gene end by 4 bases; junction bases not matched to a gene: 4. CDR3 residues: CASSLLQGAGTGELFF. The DNA of the CDR3 is TGTGCCAGCAGTTTATTACAGGGGGCTGGCACCGGGGAGCTGTTTTTT.

The V and J genes are TRBV14 and TRBJ1-2; no clear D. The germline V gene encodes CDR1 SGHDN and CDR2 FVKESK. The V end was cut by 1 base, the J end by 0 bases, with 9 bases between. The CDR3 covers 15 residues. As DNA, the CDR3 is TGTGCCAGCAGCCAAGGCTTGTTAGCTAACTATGGCTACACCTTC. It yields the protein CASSQGLLANYGYTF.

The chain is built from TRBV20-1 and TRBJ1-1; perhaps TRBD1 as D (5 bases). Germline V gene lookup returns CDR1 DFQATT and CDR2 SNEGSKA (reference sequence). The CDR3 is 14 residues long. With 3 bases removed from V and 4 bases from J, the gap between germline ends came to 15 bases. This CDR3 is CSASPFQGPTEAFF. The CDR3 DNA reads TGCAGTGCTAGTCCCTTCCAGGGTCCCACTGAAGCTTTCTTT.

The CDR3 DNA sequence: TGTGCCAGCAGCTTGGCCGCGACAGGGATCTACGAGCAGTACTTC. This gives the protein CASSLAATGIYEQYF. V gene TRBV5-5 combines with J gene TRBJ2-7, with TRBD1 identical over 7 bases. Germline CDR1 is SGHKS and CDR2 is YYEKEE (reference sequence). CDR3 length equals 15 residues. The V and J ends lost 0 bases and 3 bases, in that order; junction bases with no gene match: 6.

The V call is TRBV28, the J call TRBJ2-5; 9 nucleotides agree with TRBD2. CDR1 is MDHEN and CDR2 is SYDVKM in the germline V gene. V gave up 4 bases and J gave up 4 bases; unmatched junction bases: 13. The CDR3 covers 17 residues. The CDR3 is CASSSTWIAGVPETQYF. The DNA of the CDR3 is TGTGCCAGCAGTTCCACCTGGATAGCGGGAGTCCCAGAGACCCAGTACTTC.

This chain uses TRBV5-1 with TRBJ1-2; D ambiguous. V dropped 0 bases and J dropped 0 bases, with 6 bases sitting between them. The germline CDR1 and CDR2 sequences are SGHRS and YFSETQ. The CDR3 spans 14 residues. The DNA of the CDR3 is TGCGCCAGCAGCTTGGCCACTGCTAACTATGGCTACACCTTC. Translation: CASSLATANYGYTF.

This chain uses TRBV19 with TRBJ2-7; tentatively, D is TRBD2 (6 bases). The germline V gene has CDR1 LNHDA and CDR2 SQIVND (reference sequence). The CDR3 loop spans 13 amino acids. V was shortened by 5 bases and J by 7 bases, with 15 bases between the two germline ends. CDR3 sequence: CASSRWREREQYF. DNA for the CDR3: TGTGCCAGTAGTCGGTGGAGGGAGAGGGAGCAGTACTTC.

This sequence joins TRBV5-1 and TRBJ1-1; 8 bases are shared with TRBD1. V dropped 2 bases and J dropped 4; count of bases not matched to a gene: 7. The CDR3 consists of 15 residues. Germline V gene lookup returns CDR1 SGHRS and CDR2 YFSETQ. CDR3: CASSFSGGGGTEAFF. CDR3 bases: TGCGCCAGCAGCTTCTCAGGGGGCGGTGGCACTGAAGCTTTCTTT. Complete variable domain (other parts from reference TRBV5-1 and TRBJ1-1): KAGVTQTPRYLIKTRGQQVTLSCSPISGHRSVSWYQQTPGQGLQFLFEYFSETQRNKGNFPGRFSGRQFSNSRSEMNVSTLELGDSALYLCASSFSGGGGTEAFFGQGTRLTVV.

This rearrangement joins TRBV7-2 to TRBJ2-7; possibly TRBD1 for D (5 bases). The CDR3 covers 13 residues. The V end lost 2 bases, the J end lost 6 bases, and 11 bases lay between the germline ends. Germline V gene sequence: CDR1 SGHTA, CDR2 FQGNSA. CDR3 DNA sequence: TGTGCCAGCAGCTTATTGGGGCGAGCCGAGCAGTACTTC. This translates into CASSLLGRAEQYF.

The rearrangement joins TRBV23-1 to TRBJ2-3; 7 bases are a match to TRBD2. TRBV23-1 is placed among ORFs of uncertain function. CDR3 length equals 14 residues. With 4 bases clipped from V and 5 bases from J, the junction kept 6 bases outside the gene matches. The CDR3 loop reads CASSLLARGDTQYF. Written as DNA, the CDR3 is TGCGCCAGCAGTCTACTAGCGCGGGGAGATACGCAGTATTTT.

The chain has TRBV28 and TRBJ1-2; perhaps TRBD1 as D (5 bases). Germline V gene lookup returns CDR1 MDHEN and CDR2 SYDVKM. The CDR3 loop spans 15 amino acids. V was trimmed by 3 bases and J by 5 bases, leaving 16 bases between them. In nucleotides, the CDR3 is TGTGCCAGCAGTTTGGGGGGTGGGATGGAATATGGCTACACCTTC. Translation gives CASSLGGGMEYGYTF.

The chain couples TRBV29-1 to TRBJ1-1; the D is unclear. The CDR3 totals 12 residues. The germline gives CDR1 SQVTM, CDR2 ANQGSEA. V gave up 4 bases and J gave up 1 base, with 7 bases separating them. CDR3 sequence (DNA): TGCAGCGTTGGCGCTACGAACACTGAAGCTTTCTTT. Amino acid sequence: CSVGATNTEAFF. Complete variable domain (other parts from reference TRBV29-1 and TRBJ1-1): SAVISQKPSRDICQRGTSLTIQCQVDSQVTMMFWYRQQPGQSLTLIATANQGSEATYESGFVIDKFPISRPNLTFSTLTVSNMSPEDSSIYLCSVGATNTEAFFGQGTRLTVV.

The chain uses TRBV19 and TRBJ2-3, with D maybe TRBD1 (5 bases). CDR3 size: 13 residues. V dropped 10 bases and J dropped 5 bases, with 16 bases sitting between them. Germline loops: CDR1 LNHDA, CDR2 SQIVND (reference sequence). CDR3 protein: CATLGRVLDTQYF. Here the CDR3 DNA reads TGTGCCACCCTGGGCAGGGTTTTAGATACGCAGTATTTT.

The V and J genes are TRBV20-1 and TRBJ2-5; D remains unclear. CDR1 and CDR2 from the germline V gene are DFQATT and SNEGSKA (reference sequence). V lost 4 bases and J lost 5, with 8 bases in between. This CDR3 spans 11 amino acids. The DNA for the CDR3 is TGCAGTGCTAAACATACGGAGACCCAGTACTTC. Translated, it gives CSAKHTETQYF.

V usage is TRBV28 and J usage is TRBJ1-1; 7 bases line up with TRBD1. Germline V CDR1 and CDR2: MDHEN, SYDVKM. V shed 6 bases and J 8 bases; nucleotides not matched to a gene: 3. This CDR3 contains 11 residues. This chain's CDR3 is CASRRDREAFF. CDR3 sequence (DNA): TGTGCCAGCAGGAGGGACAGAGAAGCTTTCTTT.

The CDR3 is CASSPPGGPSRLNYGYTF. The DNA for the CDR3 is TGTGCCAGCAGCCCCCCAGGGGGGCCTTCCCGACTTAACTATGGCTACACCTTC. V is TRBV7-9 and J is TRBJ1-2, with TRBD1 matching over 7 bases. J lost 1 base, V lost 5 bases, and 16 bases had no gene match. This CDR3 is 18 amino acids long. Germline CDR1 is SEHNR and CDR2 is FQNEAQ (reference sequence). The variable domain in full, with the rest retrieved from reference TRBV7-9 and TRBJ1-2, is DTGVSQNPRHKITKRGQNVTFRCDPISEHNRLYWYRQTLGQGPEFLTYFQNEAQLEKSRLLSDRFSAERPKGSFSTLEIQRTEQGDSAMYLCASSPPGGPSRLNYGYTFGSGTRLTVV.

The chain joins TRBV5-6 to TRBJ1-4; 9 bases match TRBD1. Trimming at V came to 3 bases and at J to 7 bases, leaving 1 base not matched to a gene. The CDR3 runs to 13 residues. CDR1 and CDR2 from the germline V gene are SGHDT and YYEEEE. The CDR3 spells CASSSDRGEKLFF. The DNA for the CDR3 is TGTGCCAGCAGCTCGGACAGGGGTGAAAAACTGTTTTTT.

The V gene is TRBV24-1, the J gene TRBJ2-3, with D possibly TRBD1 on 5 matching bases. Germline V CDR1 and CDR2: KGHDR, SFDVKD. V was shortened by 3 bases and J by 8 bases, with 17 bases between the two germline ends. The CDR3 has 15 amino acids. CDR3: CATSDRGRDSVTQYF. The CDR3 bases are TGTGCCACCAGTGATAGAGGCAGGGATAGTGTTACGCAGTATTTT.

V gene TRBV9 combines with J gene TRBJ2-2, with 7 bases fitting TRBD2. Germline CDR1 is SGDLS and CDR2 is YYNGEE. V lost 0 bases and J lost 5; bases outside the gene matches: 4. The CDR3 covers 15 residues. The CDR3 nucleotides read TGTGCCAGCAGCGTAGCGTCTAGCGGTACCGGGGAGCTGTTTTTT. The encoded protein is CASSVASSGTGELFF.

The rearrangement uses TRBV4-1 and TRBJ1-6; 7 bases match TRBD1. Trimming removed 1 base from V and 7 bases from J; junction bases left unmatched: 4. From germline, CDR1 is MGHRA and CDR2 YSYEKL. The CDR3 runs 15 residues. This CDR3 reads CASSQGDRENSPLHF. The CDR3 nucleotides read TGCGCCAGCAGCCAAGGAGACAGGGAAAATTCACCCCTCCACTTT.